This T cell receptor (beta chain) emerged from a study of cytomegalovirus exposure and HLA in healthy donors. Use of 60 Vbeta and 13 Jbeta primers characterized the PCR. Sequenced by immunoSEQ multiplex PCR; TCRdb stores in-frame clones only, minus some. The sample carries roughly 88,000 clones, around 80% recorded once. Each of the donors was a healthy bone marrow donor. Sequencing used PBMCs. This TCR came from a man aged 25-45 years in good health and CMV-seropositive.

The CDR3 DNA follows: TGTGCCAGCAGCTTAGGTCGACTAGCAAGCGATACGCAGTATTTT. The encoded protein is CASSLGRLASDTQYF. The gene calls are TRBV7-6 and TRBJ2-3; the match to TRBD2 covers 7 bases. Germline assignment: CDR1 SGHVS and CDR2 FNYEAQ. This CDR3 region has 15 residues. Trimming at V came to 1 base and at J to 6 bases, leaving 7 bases not matched to a gene. The complete variable domain, with remaining parts taken from reference TRBV7-6 and TRBJ2-3, reads GAGVSQSPRYKVTKRGQDVALRCDPISGHVSLYWYRQALGQGPEFLTYFNYEAQQDKSGLPNDRFSAERPEGSISTLTIQRTEQRDSAMYRCASSLGRLASDTQYFGPGTRLTVL.